This T cell receptor beta chain is from a study of identical twins. TCRdb used MiXCR to reprocess the 5' RACE reads, holding one entry per CDR3 protein. The repertoire consists of hundreds of thousands of distinct CDR3 sequences, with 9% to 15% occurring once and the leading ten covering around 1.5%. Germline V CDR1 and CDR2: SGDLS, YYNGEE. V shed 0 bases and J 6 bases; nucleotides not matched to a gene: 6. This CDR3 region has 15 residues. These sequences were also reported in another study, on yellow fever vaccine responses in identical twins.

The rearrangement links TRBV9 to TRBJ2-1; 7 bases are a match to TRBD2. The source of this sequence is a woman between 18 and 30 years old in good health. Sequencing was performed on PBMCs. The CDR3 DNA sequence: TGTGCCAGCAGCGTAGGTGGCGGGAGAAGCAATGAGCAGTTCTTC. Translation: CASSVGGGRSNEQFF.